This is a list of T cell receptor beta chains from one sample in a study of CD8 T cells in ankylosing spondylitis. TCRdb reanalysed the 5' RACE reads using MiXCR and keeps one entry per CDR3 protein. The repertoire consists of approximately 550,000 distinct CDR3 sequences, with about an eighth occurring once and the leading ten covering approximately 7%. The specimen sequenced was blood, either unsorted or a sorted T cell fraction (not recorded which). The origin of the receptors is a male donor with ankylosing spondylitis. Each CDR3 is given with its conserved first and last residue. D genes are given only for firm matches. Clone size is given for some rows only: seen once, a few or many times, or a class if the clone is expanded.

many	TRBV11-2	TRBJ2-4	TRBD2	TGTGCCAGCAGCGCTACTAGCGGGGGAAACATTCAGTACTTC	CASSATSGGNIQYF
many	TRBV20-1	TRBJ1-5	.	TGCAGTGCTAGACAGCAGCGGGGGCCCCAGCATTTT	CSARQQRGPQHF
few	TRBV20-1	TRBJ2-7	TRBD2	TGCAGTGCTATCGGGCGGGAGCTTTACGGCGAGCAGTACTTC	CSAIGRELYGEQYF
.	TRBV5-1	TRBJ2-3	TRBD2	TGCGCCAGCAGCTCGGGGGGACTAGCGGGAGGCGGAACAGATACGCAGTATTTT	CASSSGGLAGGGTDTQYF
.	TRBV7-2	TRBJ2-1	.	TGTGCCAGCACCGCGCGTCGACAGAGACTGACCTACAATGAGCAGTTCTTC	CASTARRQRLTYNEQFF
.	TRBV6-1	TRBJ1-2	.	TGTGCCAGCACCGCAGGGCCTAACTATGGCTACACCTTC	CASTAGPNYGYTF
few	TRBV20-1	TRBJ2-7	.	TGCAGTGCCATTGACAAATCCGCCTACGAGCAGTACTTC	CSAIDKSAYEQYF
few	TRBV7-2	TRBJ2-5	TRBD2	TGTGCCAGCAATGCGGGAGCCCCGGGGGAGACCCAGTACTTC	CASNAGAPGETQYF
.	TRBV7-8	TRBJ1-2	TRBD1	TGTGCCAGCAGCTCTTTGAACGGACAGGGTGATGGCTACACCTTC	CASSSLNGQGDGYTF
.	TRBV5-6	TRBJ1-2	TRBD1	TGTGCCAGCAGGTGGGGACAGGCTAACTATGGCTACACCTTC	CASRWGQANYGYTF
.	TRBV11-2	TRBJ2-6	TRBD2	TGTGCCAGCAGCCCCCTCGGGACTAGCGGGAGTTATGGGGCCAACGTCCTGACTTTC	CASSPLGTSGSYGANVLTF
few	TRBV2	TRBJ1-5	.	TGTGCCAGCAGTGACAGGAGAAGCAATCAGCCCCAGCATTTT	CASSDRRSNQPQHF
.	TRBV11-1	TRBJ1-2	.	TGTGCCAGCAGCTCTAGCCCGAATGGAGGCTACACCTTC	CASSSSPNGGYTF
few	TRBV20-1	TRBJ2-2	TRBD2	TGCAGTGCGCGGGGGGCCGGGGAGCTGTTTTTT	CSARGAGELFF
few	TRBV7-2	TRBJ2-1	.	TGTGCCAGCAGCTTACCTAGCAGCAATGAGCAGTTCTTC	CASSLPSSNEQFF
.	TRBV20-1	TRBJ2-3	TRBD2	TGCAGTGCTAGAGGCTCCAGCGGGAGCAGGACAGATACGCAGTATTTT	CSARGSSGSRTDTQYF
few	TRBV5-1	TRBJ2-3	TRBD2	TGCGCCAGCAGCCAACTAGCGGGAGGGAACACAGATACGCAGTATTTT	CASSQLAGGNTDTQYF
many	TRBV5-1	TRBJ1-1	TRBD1	TGCGCCAGCAGCTTGGAGCCGGACAGGGGGTCCTCTGAAGCTTTCTTT	CASSLEPDRGSSEAFF
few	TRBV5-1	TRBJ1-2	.	TGCGCCAGCAGCTTGTTAAGGGAGTTCGACTATGGCTACACCTTC	CASSLLREFDYGYTF
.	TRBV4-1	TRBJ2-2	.	TGCGCCAGCAGCCACAACAGGGTCTCCGGGGAGCTGTTTTTT	CASSHNRVSGELFF
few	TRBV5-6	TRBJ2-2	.	TGTGCCAGCAGCTTGGTGCTGGCTATGAACACCGGGGAGCTGTTTTTT	CASSLVLAMNTGELFF
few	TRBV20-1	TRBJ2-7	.	TGCAGTGCGCGACCTCTGGACGAGCAGTACTTC	CSARPLDEQYF
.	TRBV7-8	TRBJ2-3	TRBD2	TGTGCCAGCAGCGCGACTAGCGGGATAAATACGCAGTATTTT	CASSATSGINTQYF
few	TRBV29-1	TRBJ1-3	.	TGCAGCGTTGTGCTTGGGGACACCATATATTTT	CSVVLGDTIYF
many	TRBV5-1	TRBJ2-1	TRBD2	TGCGCCAGCAACCTAGCGGGAGTCTACAATGAGCAGTTCTTC	CASNLAGVYNEQFF
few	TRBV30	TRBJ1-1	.	TGTGCCTGGAGTCAGGTGAACACTGAAGCTTTCTTT	CAWSQVNTEAFF
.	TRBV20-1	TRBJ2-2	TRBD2	TGCAGTGCGAGACTAGCGGGCGTCACCGGGGAGCTGTTTTTT	CSARLAGVTGELFF